The clone carrying this T cell receptor (beta chain) has a count of ten or more. The target antigen is unknown. Trimming at V came to 8 bases and at J to 0 bases, leaving 1 base not matched to a gene. Germline CDR1 is SGHRS and CDR2 is YFSETQ. The CDR3 loop spans 12 amino acids. The data stem from a study of T cells in Graves' hyperthyroidism and ophthalmopathy. The study excluded patients with uncontrolled infection, other autoimmune disease, pregnancy or lactation. Each diagnosis was grounded in clinical symptoms, serum thyroxine and TRAb, thyroid ultrasound, and orbital computed tomography. Broader study findings: Blood shared most expanded thyroid clonotypes above 0.001. Before onset, by a median of around 6.4 months, the model predicted ophthalmopathy.

Amplification targeted TCR beta CDR3 regions from RNA transcripts. With the HTBI primer set, the TCR CDR3 went through a first round of RT-PCR. TCRdb fed the multiplex PCR reads into MiXCR, producing one record per CDR3 protein. The profile covers about 660,000 distinct CDR3 sequences, with nearly 45% appearing a single time and 6.5% to 9% taken by the ten largest. The clonotype was recovered from an adult man with Graves' disease, either hyperthyroidism or ophthalmopathy (not recorded which). Sequences were obtained from peripheral blood or thyroid tissue (not recorded which). This chain links TRBV5-1 with TRBJ1-2; 7 nucleotides line up with TRBD1. The CDR3 DNA follows: TGCGCCAGTGGACAGGCTAACTATGGCTACACCTTC. Amino acid sequence: CASGQANYGYTF. The entire variable domain, with the rest obtained from reference TRBV5-1 and TRBJ1-2, is as follows: KAGVTQTPRYLIKTRGQQVTLSCSPISGHRSVSWYQQTPGQGLQFLFEYFSETQRNKGNFPGRFSGRQFSNSRSEMNVSTLELGDSALYLCASGQANYGYTFGSGTRLTVV.